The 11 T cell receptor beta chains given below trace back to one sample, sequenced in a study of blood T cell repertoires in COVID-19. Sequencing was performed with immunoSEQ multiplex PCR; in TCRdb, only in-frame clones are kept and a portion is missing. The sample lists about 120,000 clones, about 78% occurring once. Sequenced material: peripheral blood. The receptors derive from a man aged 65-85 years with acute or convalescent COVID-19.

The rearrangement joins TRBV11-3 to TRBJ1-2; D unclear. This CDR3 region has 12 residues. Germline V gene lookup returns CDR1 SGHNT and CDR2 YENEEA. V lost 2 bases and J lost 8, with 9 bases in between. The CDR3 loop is CASSLQGEGYTF. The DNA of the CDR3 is TGTGCCAGCAGCTTACAAGGAGAAGGCTACACCTTC.

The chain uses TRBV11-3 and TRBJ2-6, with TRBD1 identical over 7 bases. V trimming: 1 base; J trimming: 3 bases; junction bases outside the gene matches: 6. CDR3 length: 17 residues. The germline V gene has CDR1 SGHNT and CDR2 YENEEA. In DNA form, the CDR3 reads TGTGCCAGCAGCTTAGTGCGACAGGGCTATGGGGCCAACGTCCTGACTTTC. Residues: CASSLVRQGYGANVLTF. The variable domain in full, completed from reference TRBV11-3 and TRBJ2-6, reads EAGVVQSPRYKIIEKKQPVAFWCNPISGHNTLYWYLQNLGQGPELLIRYENEEAVDDSQLPKDRFSAERLKGVDSTLKIQPAELGDSAVYLCASSLVRQGYGANVLTFGAGSRLTVL.

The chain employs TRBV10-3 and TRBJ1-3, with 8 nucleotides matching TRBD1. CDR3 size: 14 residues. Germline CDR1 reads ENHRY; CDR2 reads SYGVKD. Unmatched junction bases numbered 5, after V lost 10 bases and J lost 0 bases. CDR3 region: CATGQGDSGNTIYF. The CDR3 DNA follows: TGTGCCACCGGACAGGGAGACTCTGGAAACACCATATATTTT.

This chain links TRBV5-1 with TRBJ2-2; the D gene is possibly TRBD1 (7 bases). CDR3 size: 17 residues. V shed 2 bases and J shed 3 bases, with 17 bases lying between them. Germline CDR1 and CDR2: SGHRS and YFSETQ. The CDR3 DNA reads TGCGCCAGCAGCTTATTACAGGGGCGGGGTTACACCGGGGAGCTGTTTTTT. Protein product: CASSLLQGRGYTGELFF.

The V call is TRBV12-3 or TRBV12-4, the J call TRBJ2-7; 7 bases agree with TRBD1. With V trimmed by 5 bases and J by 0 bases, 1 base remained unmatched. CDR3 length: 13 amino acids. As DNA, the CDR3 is TGTGCCAGCAGTCACAGGGGCTCCTACGAGCAGTACTTC. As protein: CASSHRGSYEQYF.

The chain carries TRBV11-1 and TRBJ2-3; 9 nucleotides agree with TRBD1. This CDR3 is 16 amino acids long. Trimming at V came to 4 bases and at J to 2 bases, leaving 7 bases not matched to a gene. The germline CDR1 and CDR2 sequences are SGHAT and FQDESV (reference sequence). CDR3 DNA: TGTGCCAGCAGCTCCCCGGGACAGGGTTTCACAGATACGCAGTATTTT. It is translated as CASSSPGQGFTDTQYF. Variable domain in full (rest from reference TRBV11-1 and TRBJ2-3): EAEVAQSPRYKITEKSQAVAFWCDPISGHATLYWYRQILGQGPELLVQFQDESVVDDSQLPKDRFSAERLKGVDSTLKIQPAELGDSAMYLCASSSPGQGFTDTQYFGPGTRLTVL.

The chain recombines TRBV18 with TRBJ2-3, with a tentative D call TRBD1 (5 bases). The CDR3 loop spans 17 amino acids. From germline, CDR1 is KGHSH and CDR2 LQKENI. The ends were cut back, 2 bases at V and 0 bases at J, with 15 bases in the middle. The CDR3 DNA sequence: TGTGCCAGCTCACCAAATATTCGCGACAGTAGCACAGATACGCAGTATTTT. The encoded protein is CASSPNIRDSSTDTQYF.

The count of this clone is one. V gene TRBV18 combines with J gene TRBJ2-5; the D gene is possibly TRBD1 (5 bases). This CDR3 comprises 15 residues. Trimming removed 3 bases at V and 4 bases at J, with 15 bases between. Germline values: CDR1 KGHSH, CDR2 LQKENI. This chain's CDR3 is CASSPAGNRGETQYF. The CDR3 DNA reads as TGTGCCAGCTCACCCGCAGGGAACCGAGGAGAGACCCAGTACTTC. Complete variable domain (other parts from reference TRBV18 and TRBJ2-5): NAGVMQNPRHLVRRRGQEARLRCSPMKGHSHVYWYRQLPEEGLKFMVYLQKENIIDESGMPKERFSAEFPKEGPSILRIQQVVRGDSAAYFCASSPAGNRGETQYFGPGTRLLVL.

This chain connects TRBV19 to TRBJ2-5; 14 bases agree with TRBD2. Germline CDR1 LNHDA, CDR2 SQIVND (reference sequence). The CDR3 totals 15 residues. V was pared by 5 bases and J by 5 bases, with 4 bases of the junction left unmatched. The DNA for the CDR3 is TGTGCCAGTAGTGCCCGACTAGCGGGGGGGGAGACCCAGTACTTC. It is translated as CASSARLAGGETQYF.

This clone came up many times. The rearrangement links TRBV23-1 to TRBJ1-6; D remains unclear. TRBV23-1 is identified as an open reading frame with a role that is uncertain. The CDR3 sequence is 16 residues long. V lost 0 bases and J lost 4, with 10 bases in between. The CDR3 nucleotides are TGCGCCAGCAGTCAATCGCGGGGTAGATATAATTCACCCCTCCACTTT. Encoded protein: CASSQSRGRYNSPLHF.

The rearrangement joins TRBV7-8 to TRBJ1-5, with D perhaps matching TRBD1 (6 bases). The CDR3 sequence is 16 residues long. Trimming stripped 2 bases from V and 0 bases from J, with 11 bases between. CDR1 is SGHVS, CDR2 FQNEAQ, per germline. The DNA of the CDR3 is TGTGCCAGCAGCTTAATGGGGGCCATTAGCAATCAGCCCCAGCATTTT. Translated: CASSLMGAISNQPQHF.